This TCR beta chain was retrieved from a study of shared clonotypes between healthy human individuals. Across the whole study: A couple of women and three men aged 18 to 49 made up the donors.

Deep was the level used in running the assay. TCRdb's table, derived via immunoSEQ multiplex PCR, lists solely in-frame clones and lacks some. Of about 2 million clones in the sample, roughly 95% were seen once. There are 15 residues in the CDR3. CDR1 and CDR2 (germline): SGHRS, YFSETQ. Between the trimmed V and J ends, which lost 0 bases and 4 bases, there was a span of 12 bases. Terminally differentiated effector memory CD45RA+ cells were left out of the naive CD8 fraction, which was CD45RO-negative and positively selected for CCR7. All donors were Caucasian adults living in Nashville, Tennessee. About this clone: Its antigen is unidentified.

Study-wide points: With a handful of donors compared, around 5% of naive CD4 clonotypes were shared.

The sequence derives from a man younger than 35 in good health. The V gene is TRBV5-1, the J gene TRBJ2-3, with a possible D match to TRBD2 (6 bases). Sequencing was carried out using naive CD8+ T cells sorted from blood. DNA for the CDR3: TGCGCCAGCAGCTTGGCCGGGGGTCTCTCAGATACGCAGTATTTT. Translated, it gives CASSLAGGLSDTQYF.